Following are 28 T cell receptor beta chains from one sample sequenced in a study of technical replicates of blood from a handful of donors. Sequencing was performed with immunoSEQ multiplex PCR; in TCRdb, only in-frame clones are kept and a portion is missing. The sample carries about 98,000 clones, approximately 94% recorded once. Sequenced input: T cells isolated from PBMCs. The receptors were gathered from a human donor in good health.

This chain joins TRBV5-4 and TRBJ2-6; TRBD2 might be the D (6 bases). Trimming stripped 4 bases from V and 1 base from J, with 21 bases between. Germline-derived CDR1 and CDR2 are SGHNT and YYREEE (reference sequence). The CDR3 is 19 amino acids. DNA of the CDR3: TGTGCCAGCAGCCCTACTGCGGGACGGATCCAGTCTGGGGCCAACGTCCTGACTTTC. Encoded protein: CASSPTAGRIQSGANVLTF. The full variable domain, in which reference TRBV5-4 and TRBJ2-6 provide the parts outside the CDR3, is ETGVTQSPTHLIKTRGQQVTLRCSSQSGHNTVSWYQQALGQGPQFIFQYYREEENGRGNFPPRFSGLQFPNYSSELNVNALELDDSALYLCASSPTAGRIQSGANVLTFGAGSRLTVL.

CDR3 residues: CASSPPVSGSLGDNEQFF. In nucleotides, the CDR3 is TGTGCCAGCTCACCACCGGTTAGCGGGAGCTTGGGTGACAATGAGCAGTTCTTC. The chain recombines TRBV18 with TRBJ2-1; 9 bases align to TRBD2. This CDR3 is 18 amino acids long. Germline V gives CDR1 KGHSH, CDR2 LQKENI. V lost 0 bases and J lost 5; bases outside the gene matches: 11. Filled out from reference TRBV18 and TRBJ2-1, the complete variable domain reads NAGVMQNPRHLVRRRGQEARLRCSPMKGHSHVYWYRQLPEEGLKFMVYLQKENIIDESGMPKERFSAEFPKEGPSILRIQQVVRGDSAAYFCASSPPVSGSLGDNEQFFGPGTRLTVL.

The chain is built from TRBV7-6 and TRBJ2-2; D unresolved. Germline assignment: CDR1 SGHVS and CDR2 FNYEAQ. This CDR3 spans 15 amino acids. V was clipped by 3 bases and J by 0 bases, with 8 bases between them. CDR3 in DNA: TGTGCCAGCAGCTTGTGGAGATCGAACACCGGGGAGCTGTTTTTT. Its translation: CASSLWRSNTGELFF. Combining the CDR3 with reference TRBV7-6 and TRBJ2-2 gives the whole variable domain GAGVSQSPRYKVTKRGQDVALRCDPISGHVSLYWYRQALGQGPEFLTYFNYEAQQDKSGLPNDRFSAERPEGSISTLTIQRTEQRDSAMYRCASSLWRSNTGELFFGEGSRLTVL.

This clone was observed a single time. The V and J genes are TRBV27 and TRBJ2-6, with 9 bases aligning to TRBD1. Trimming at V came to 5 bases and at J to 4 bases, leaving 12 bases not matched to a gene. Germline V gene data show CDR1 as MNHEY and CDR2 as SMNVEV (reference sequence). The CDR3 length is 18 residues. The CDR3 sequence: CASSLRNRGRLGANVLTF. The CDR3 DNA reads as TGTGCCAGCAGTCTCCGAAACAGGGGGCGGCTCGGGGCCAACGTCCTGACTTTC.

The chain recombines TRBV5-1 with TRBJ2-7; weak D call: TRBD2 (6 bases). CDR1 is SGHRS and CDR2 is YFSETQ in the germline V gene. The V end was cut by 4 bases, the J end by 5 bases, with 19 bases between. The CDR3 is 15 amino acids. The DNA of the CDR3 is TGCGCCAGCAGCCTGGGGACTGGGTCTTCCCACGAGCAGTACTTC. This gives the protein CASSLGTGSSHEQYF.

The gene calls are TRBV5-1 and TRBJ1-4, with 7 positions matching TRBD1. Trimming removed 5 bases from V and 8 bases from J; junction bases left unmatched: 9. This CDR3 region has 14 residues. From germline, CDR1 is SGHRS and CDR2 YFSETQ. The CDR3 region has the DNA TGCGCCAGCAGTTTCGGGACAGCCTTAGAAAAACTGTTTTTT. This translates into CASSFGTALEKLFF.

This clone occurred once. The V and J genes are TRBV9 and TRBJ2-2; TRBD2 matches 12 bases. The CDR3 loop spans 15 amino acids. CDR1 is SGDLS and CDR2 is YYNGEE in the germline V gene. V gave up 2 bases and J gave up 5 bases; unmatched junction bases: 1. The CDR3 loop reads CASSVGTSGTGELFF. In DNA form, the CDR3 reads TGTGCCAGCAGCGTCGGGACTAGCGGGACCGGGGAGCTGTTTTTT.

V gene TRBV5-1 combines with J gene TRBJ2-2; D is uncertain. The CDR3 sequence is 14 residues long. V lost 0 bases, J lost 6 bases, and 9 bases lay in between. Germline CDR1 and CDR2: SGHRS and YFSETQ. CDR3: CASSLVVAPGELFF. The DNA of the CDR3 is TGCGCCAGCAGCTTGGTGGTGGCTCCCGGGGAGCTGTTTTTT.

This clone appeared once. The chain carries TRBV5-1 and TRBJ2-2, with D unclear. Germline CDR1 is SGHRS and CDR2 is YFSETQ. CDR3 length: 14 residues. V lost 5 bases and J 7 bases, leaving 15 bases between the germline ends. CDR3 protein: CASRPLTGLGELFF. The DNA of the CDR3 is TGCGCCAGCAGGCCCCTGACTGGTCTCGGGGAGCTGTTTTTT.

This chain uses TRBV5-8 with TRBJ2-1, with 8 positions matching TRBD1. After removal of 4 bases from V and 6 bases from J, the junction contained 9 bases not matched to a gene. Per the germline V gene, CDR1 is SGHTS and CDR2 is YDEGEE. The CDR3 covers 15 residues. CDR3 nucleotide sequence: TGTGCCAGCAGCCCAGAGGGGACAGGACGCAATGAGCAGTTCTTC. It yields the protein CASSPEGTGRNEQFF. Using reference TRBV5-8 and TRBJ2-1 for the parts outside the CDR3, the full variable domain is EAGVTQSPTHLIKTRGQQATLRCSPISGHTSVYWYQQALGLGLQFLLWYDEGEERNRGNFPPRFSGRQFPNYSSELNVNALELEDSALYLCASSPEGTGRNEQFFGPGTRLTVL.

The gene calls are TRBV7-6 and TRBJ2-7; D might be TRBD2 (6 bases). In germline, CDR1 is SGHVS, CDR2 FNYEAQ. CDR3 size: 19 residues. V dropped 5 bases and J dropped 3 bases, with 29 bases sitting between them. CDR3 bases: TGTGCCAGCAGCCCTTACGGGAGTCTTGATTATGGAGGCATCTACGAGCAGTACTTC. Its translation is CASSPYGSLDYGGIYEQYF. The complete variable domain, with remaining parts taken from reference TRBV7-6 and TRBJ2-7, reads GAGVSQSPRYKVTKRGQDVALRCDPISGHVSLYWYRQALGQGPEFLTYFNYEAQQDKSGLPNDRFSAERPEGSISTLTIQRTEQRDSAMYRCASSPYGSLDYGGIYEQYFGPGTRLTVT.

This clone was seen once. V usage is TRBV9 and J usage is TRBJ1-1; 10 bases agree with TRBD1. V shed 1 base and J 6 bases; nucleotides not matched to a gene: 6. Germline CDR1 and CDR2: SGDLS and YYNGEE. The length of the CDR3 is 15 residues. The CDR3 coding sequence is TGTGCCAGCAGCGTATCCCGGACAGGGGGGGCTGAAGCTTTCTTT. Protein product: CASSVSRTGGAEAFF.

The chain uses TRBV5-6 and TRBJ2-1; D remains unclear. V was clipped by 5 bases and J by 7 bases, with 7 bases between them. This CDR3 is built from 11 residues. Germline V gene sequence: CDR1 SGHDT, CDR2 YYEEEE. The CDR3 here is CASSLLNEQFF. The CDR3, as DNA: TGTGCCAGCAGTTTACTAAATGAGCAGTTCTTC.

The CDR3 spells CASVASGGTDTQYF. As DNA, the CDR3 is TGTGCCAGCGTGGCTAGCGGGGGAACAGATACGCAGTATTTT. This chain links TRBV28 with TRBJ2-3, with 10 bases fitting TRBD2. CDR3 length: 14 residues. Germline values: CDR1 MDHEN, CDR2 SYDVKM. Unmatched junction bases numbered 5, after V lost 8 bases and J lost 3 bases.

This chain links TRBV7-9 with TRBJ2-7; D gene uncertain. The length of the CDR3 is 12 residues. CDR1 and CDR2 from the germline V gene are SEHNR and FQNEAQ (reference sequence). V was cut by 5 bases and J by 7 bases, with 12 bases left in between. CDR3 loop: CASSRSVFEQYF. The DNA for the CDR3 is TGTGCCAGCAGCCGGAGCGTGTTTGAGCAGTACTTC.

The V and J genes are TRBV19 and TRBJ1-3, with a tentative D call TRBD1 (5 bases). V lost 8 bases to trimming and J lost 4 bases, with 9 bases between them. Germline-derived CDR1 and CDR2 are LNHDA and SQIVND (reference sequence). CDR3 length: 12 amino acids. The DNA for the CDR3 is TGTGCCAGTGGACAACAGGGAAACACCATATATTTT. Translated: CASGQQGNTIYF.

The chain couples TRBV28 to TRBJ2-5, with D perhaps matching TRBD2 (5 bases). CDR3 length equals 21 residues. Deletions cut 6 bases from V and 5 bases from J, with 37 bases between. Germline lookup yields CDR1 MDHEN and CDR2 SYDVKM. DNA for the CDR3: TGTGCCAGCAGCTCTCAGGAGGTTAGAGGCACCAATCACCTAAGCCCGGAGACCCAGTACTTC. It specifies CASSSQEVRGTNHLSPETQYF.

The J gene is TRBJ1-2, the V gene TRBV7-6; 7 nucleotides agree with TRBD1. The CDR3 has 16 residues. Germline CDR1 and CDR2: SGHVS and FNYEAQ. The V and J ends lost 4 bases and 8 bases, in that order; junction bases with no gene match: 16. CDR3 region: CASSSNHAGGWDGYTF. In DNA form, the CDR3 reads TGTGCCAGCAGCTCCAACCACGCAGGGGGATGGGACGGCTACACCTTC.

The chain recombines TRBV10-2 with TRBJ2-1; D gene unclear. CDR3 length: 16 amino acids. V dropped 0 bases and J dropped 9 bases, with 18 bases sitting between them. Germline-derived CDR1 and CDR2 are WSHSY and SAAADI. CDR3 coding DNA: TGCGCCAGCAGTGAGTCGACTCTTAAAGTGAACGCTGAGCAGTTCTTC. Translation: CASSESTLKVNAEQFF.

This clone showed up just once. This sequence joins TRBV6-5 and TRBJ1-2; D is unclear. This CDR3 contains 12 residues. In germline, CDR1 is MNHEY, CDR2 SVGAGI. Trimming removed 6 bases from V and 7 bases from J, with 12 bases in between. DNA of the CDR3: TGTGCCAGCAGAGTCGGGGTGGTTGGCTACACCTTC. This translates into CASRVGVVGYTF.

V gene TRBV4-2 combines with J gene TRBJ2-5, with D maybe TRBD2 (6 bases). Germline assignment: CDR1 LGHNA and CDR2 YNFKEQ. The CDR3 contains 17 residues. V was cut by 3 bases and J by 0 bases, with 17 bases left in between. The CDR3 reads CASSQAGGGDYQETQYF. In DNA form, the CDR3 reads TGTGCCAGCAGCCAGGCCGGAGGAGGGGACTACCAAGAGACCCAGTACTTC.

The CDR3 is CASSLVLYNEQFF. The CDR3 DNA reads as TGTGCCAGCAGCTTAGTACTCTACAATGAGCAGTTCTTC. This chain connects TRBV7-9 to TRBJ2-1, with no clear D. The V end lost 1 base, the J end lost 3 bases, and 4 bases lay between the germline ends. From germline, CDR1 is SEHNR and CDR2 FQNEAQ (reference sequence). The CDR3 is 13 residues long. The full variable domain, completed using reference TRBV7-9 and TRBJ2-1, is DTGVSQNPRHKITKRGQNVTFRCDPISEHNRLYWYRQTLGQGPEFLTYFQNEAQLEKSRLLSDRFSAERPKGSFSTLEIQRTEQGDSAMYLCASSLVLYNEQFFGPGTRLTVL.

The chain uses TRBV27 and TRBJ2-2; TRBD2 matches at 11 bases. The CDR3 totals 15 residues. Unmatched junction bases numbered 6, after V lost 11 bases and J lost 1 base. The germline V gene has CDR1 MNHEY and CDR2 SMNVEV (reference sequence). CDR3 amino acids: CAAVTSGENTGELFF. CDR3 bases: TGTGCCGCCGTGACTAGCGGGGAGAACACCGGGGAGCTGTTTTTT.

This clone was counted once. The J gene is TRBJ2-5, the V gene TRBV5-6, with D perhaps matching TRBD1 (5 bases). This CDR3 spans 14 amino acids. V lost 4 bases and J 1 base, leaving 11 bases between the germline ends. Looked up from germline, CDR1 is SGHDT and CDR2 is YYEEEE. CDR3 sequence (DNA): TGTGCCAGCAGCCTGGCAGGGCGCCAAGAGACCCAGTACTTC. Its translation is CASSLAGRQETQYF.

The gene calls are TRBV21-1 and TRBJ2-3; the D call TRBD2 from the table was never checked on the DNA. TRBV21-1 is deemed a pseudogene. The CDR3 is 17 residues long. This CDR3 is CASSKVRGLAYTDTQYF. CDR3 sequence (DNA): TGTGCCAGCAGCAAAGTAAGGGGACTAGCCTACACAGATACGCAGTATTTT.

The V call is TRBV19, the J call TRBJ2-7; TRBD2 aligns across 7 bases. Per germline, CDR1 LNHDA and CDR2 SQIVND (reference sequence). This CDR3 has 15 residues. With V trimmed by 3 bases and J by 0 bases, 5 bases remained unmatched. For the CDR3, the DNA is TGTGCCAGTAGTATTAGCGGGCCAAACTCCTACGAGCAGTACTTC. Translation gives CASSISGPNSYEQYF.

The chain has TRBV5-1 and TRBJ2-7, with D possibly being TRBD1 (5 bases). Germline values: CDR1 SGHRS, CDR2 YFSETQ. The ends were cut back, 2 bases at V and 0 bases at J, with 15 bases in the middle. CDR3 length: 16 amino acids. DNA of the CDR3: TGCGCCAGCAGCTTAGACAGTCCAAGGAGCTCCTACGAGCAGTACTTC. This translates into CASSLDSPRSSYEQYF. The entire variable domain, with the rest obtained from reference TRBV5-1 and TRBJ2-7, is as follows: KAGVTQTPRYLIKTRGQQVTLSCSPISGHRSVSWYQQTPGQGLQFLFEYFSETQRNKGNFPGRFSGRQFSNSRSEMNVSTLELGDSALYLCASSLDSPRSSYEQYFGPGTRLTVT.

The chain uses TRBV6-5 and TRBJ1-1, with D possibly being TRBD1 (5 bases). Trimming pared 5 bases from V and 12 bases from J, leaving 19 bases between. Germline V lookup: CDR1 MNHEY, CDR2 SVGAGI. The CDR3 is 13 amino acids. Written as DNA, the CDR3 is TGTGCCAGCAGTCGATCAGGGTCGGGCGATACTTTCTTT. Translated, it gives CASSRSGSGDTFF.